A single sample gave rise to the 5 T cell receptor beta chains below, sequenced in a study of T cell repertoires in cytomegalovirus infection. MiXCR was run by TCRdb on the reads, yielding one entry per CDR3 protein. The sample shows fewer than 400,000 distinct CDR3 sequences, 15% to 20% of them seen only once. The sequenced sample consisted of PBMCs. All receptors come from a human donor in good health (CMV status not recorded). Some clones in this sample may be carry-over from other donors' samples.

The chain couples TRBV20-1 to TRBJ2-7, with TRBD2 matching over 8 bases. In germline, CDR1 is DFQATT, CDR2 SNEGSKA (reference sequence). CDR3 size: 13 residues. J gave up 3 bases and V 5 bases, and 6 bases lay outside the gene matches. Written as DNA, the CDR3 is TGCAGTGCTGACCGAACTAGCGGCTACGAGCAGTACTTC. This sequence encodes CSADRTSGYEQYF.

The chain links TRBV18 to TRBJ2-1; the D is unclear. Germline V gene lookup returns CDR1 KGHSH and CDR2 LQKENI. This CDR3 contains 17 residues. V gave up 0 bases and J gave up 0 bases, with 12 bases separating them. The CDR3 DNA reads as TGTGCCAGCTCACCACCGGGCCGATATAGCTCCTACAATGAGCAGTTCTTC. Translating gives CASSPPGRYSSYNEQFF.

The V and J genes are TRBV2 and TRBJ2-4, with D perhaps TRBD1 (5 bases). This CDR3 is built from 15 residues. Germline V gives CDR1 SNHLY, CDR2 FYNNEI. Deletions cut 5 bases from V and 7 bases from J, with 18 bases between. The CDR3 DNA is TGTGCCAGCAGTTCCTTGGACATCCTAGGTAACATTCAGTACTTC. Its translation is CASSSLDILGNIQYF.

The V and J genes are TRBV7-2 and TRBJ2-2; a possible D gene is TRBD2 (6 bases). The CDR3 has 15 amino acids. The germline gives CDR1 SGHTA, CDR2 FQGNSA. V lost 3 bases, J lost 5 bases, and 13 bases lay in between. The CDR3 bases are TGTGCCAGCAGCTTTAAGGGGCGGGAAACCGGGGAGCTGTTTTTT. Translation: CASSFKGRETGELFF.

This clonotype was observed many times. The CDR3 DNA is TGTGCCACCAGTGATTGGGCAAGTGAAAAACTGTTTTTT. It yields the protein CATSDWASEKLFF. This rearrangement joins TRBV24-1 to TRBJ1-4, with no clear D. CDR3 length equals 13 residues. Germline CDR1 reads KGHDR; CDR2 reads SFDVKD. V was clipped by 2 bases and J by 7 bases, with 7 bases between them.